This TCR beta chain appears in the sequencing data of a study of a mutant IDH1 vaccine in newly diagnosed glioma. The V end lost 6 bases, the J end lost 6 bases, and 12 bases lay between the germline ends. The CDR3 contains 13 residues. The germline gives CDR1 SEHNR, CDR2 FQNEAQ (reference sequence). Time point in this sample: baseline, week 1 (first vaccination visit). As for treatment: pre-vaccination baseline after standard-of-care therapy. Clones were read by immunoSEQ multiplex PCR, and TCRdb kept only the in-frame ones, dropping some. The sample has about 51,000 clones, roughly 80% seen once. This sample comprised PBMCs, obtained from a glioma patient treated with radiotherapy, temozolomide or both. The clonotype comes from a woman aged 40 to 50 with glioma. This rearrangement joins TRBV7-9 to TRBJ1-3; no clear D gene. The chain's CDR3 is CASSPSGLNTIYF. In DNA, the CDR3 is TGTGCCAGCAGTCCGAGCGGGCTAAACACCATATATTTT.